This record covers a single T cell receptor beta chain. The antigen remains undetermined. The data originate from a study of T cells in localized non-small cell lung cancer. Notes on the study in general: Out of the top 100 tumor clones, a median approximately 50 were seen in adjacent lung. Longer overall survival was associated with a higher density of T cells in the blood. Owing to sequencing of a solitary tumor region, heterogeneity cannot be discounted.

This table comes from immunoSEQ multiplex PCR, and its TCRdb copy is limited to in-frame clones, with some not included. The table lists just over 15,000 clones, approximately 87% of them singletons. The CDR3 spans 12 residues. The V end lost 8 bases, the J end lost 6 bases, and 13 bases lay between the germline ends. The germline V gene encodes CDR1 LNHDA and CDR2 SQIVND (reference sequence). This sample comprised peripheral blood mononuclear cells, obtained before any cancer treatment. The clonotype was recovered from a male donor older than 55 with stage II lung adenocarcinoma. The chain combines TRBV19 with TRBJ1-1; the D is unclear. Written as DNA, the CDR3 is TGTGCCAGTTTCGGGAGAATGGCTGAAGCTTTCTTT. It is translated as CASFGRMAEAFF.